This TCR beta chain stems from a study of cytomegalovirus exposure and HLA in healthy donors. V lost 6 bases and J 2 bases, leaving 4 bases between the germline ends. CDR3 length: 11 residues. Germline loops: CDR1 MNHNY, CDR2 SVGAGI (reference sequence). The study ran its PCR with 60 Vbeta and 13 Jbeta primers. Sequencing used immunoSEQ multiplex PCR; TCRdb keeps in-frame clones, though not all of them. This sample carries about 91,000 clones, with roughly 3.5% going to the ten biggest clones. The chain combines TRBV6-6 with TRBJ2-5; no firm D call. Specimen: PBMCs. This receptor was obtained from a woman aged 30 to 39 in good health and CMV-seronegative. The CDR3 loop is CASSLQETQYF. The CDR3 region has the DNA TGTGCCAGCAGCCTACAAGAGACCCAGTACTTC.